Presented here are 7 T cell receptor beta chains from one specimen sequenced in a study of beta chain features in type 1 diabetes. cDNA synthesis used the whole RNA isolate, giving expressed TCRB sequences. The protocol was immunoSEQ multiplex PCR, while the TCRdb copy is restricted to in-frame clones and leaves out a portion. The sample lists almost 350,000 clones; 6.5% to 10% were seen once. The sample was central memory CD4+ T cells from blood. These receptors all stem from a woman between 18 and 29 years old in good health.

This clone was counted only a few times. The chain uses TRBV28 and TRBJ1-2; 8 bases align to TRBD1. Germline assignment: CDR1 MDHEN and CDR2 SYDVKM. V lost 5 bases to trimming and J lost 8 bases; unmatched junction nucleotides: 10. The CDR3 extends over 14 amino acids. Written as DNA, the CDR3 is TGTGCCAGCAGTCCCCAGGGGGCGCGTGAAGGCTACACCTTC. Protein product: CASSPQGAREGYTF.

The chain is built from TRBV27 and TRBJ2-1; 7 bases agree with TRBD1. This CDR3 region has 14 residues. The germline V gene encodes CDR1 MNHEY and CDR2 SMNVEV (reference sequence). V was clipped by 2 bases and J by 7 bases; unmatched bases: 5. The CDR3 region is CASSLKTGQNEQFF. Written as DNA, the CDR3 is TGTGCCAGCAGTTTAAAGACAGGGCAGAATGAGCAGTTCTTC.

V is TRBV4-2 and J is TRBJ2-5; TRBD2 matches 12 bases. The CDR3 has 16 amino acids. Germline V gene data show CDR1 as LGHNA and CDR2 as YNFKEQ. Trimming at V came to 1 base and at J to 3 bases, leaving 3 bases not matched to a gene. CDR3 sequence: CASSQGLAGAKETQYF. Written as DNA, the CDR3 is TGTGCCAGCAGCCAAGGACTAGCGGGAGCAAAAGAGACCCAGTACTTC.

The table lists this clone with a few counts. Here the CDR3 reads CASSPSSGETQYF. CDR3 sequence (DNA): TGTGCCAGCAGCCCTAGCTCGGGAGAGACCCAGTACTTC. V and J are TRBV7-6 and TRBJ2-5, with a weak D call TRBD2 (5 bases). Germline assignment: CDR1 SGHVS and CDR2 FNYEAQ. The CDR3 sequence is 13 residues long. Trimming pared 5 bases from V and 4 bases from J, leaving 11 bases between.

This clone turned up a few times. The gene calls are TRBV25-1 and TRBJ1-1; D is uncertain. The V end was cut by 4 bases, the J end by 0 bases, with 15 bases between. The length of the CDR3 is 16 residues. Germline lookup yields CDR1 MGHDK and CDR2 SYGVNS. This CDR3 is CASSGRGGRMNTEAFF. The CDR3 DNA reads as TGTGCCAGCAGTGGACGAGGTGGCAGAATGAACACTGAAGCTTTCTTT. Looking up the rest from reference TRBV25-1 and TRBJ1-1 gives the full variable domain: EADIYQTPRYLVIGTGKKITLECSQTMGHDKMYWYQQDPGMELHLIHYSYGVNSTEKGDLSSESTVSRIRTEHFPLTLESARPSHTSQYLCASSGRGGRMNTEAFFGQGTRLTVV.

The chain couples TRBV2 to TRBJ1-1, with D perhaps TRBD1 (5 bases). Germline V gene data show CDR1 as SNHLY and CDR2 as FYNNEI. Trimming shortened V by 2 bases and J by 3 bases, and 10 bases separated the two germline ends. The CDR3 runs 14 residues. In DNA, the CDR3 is TGTGCCAGCAGTGAAATCAGGGTGGACACTGAAGCTTTCTTT. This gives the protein CASSEIRVDTEAFF.

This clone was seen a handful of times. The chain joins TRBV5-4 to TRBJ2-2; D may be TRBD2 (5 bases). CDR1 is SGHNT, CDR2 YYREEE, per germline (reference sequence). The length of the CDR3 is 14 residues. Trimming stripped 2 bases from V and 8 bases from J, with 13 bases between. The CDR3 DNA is TGTGCCAGCAGCTTAGCCTTGGGGAGTGGGGAGCTGTTTTTT. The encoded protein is CASSLALGSGELFF.